This entry lists 2 T cell receptor beta chains sequenced from one sample in a study of regulatory T cells in long-lasting Graves disease. The time point here: newly diagnosed GD, antithyroid drugs for less than 3 months. The TCR library was made from RNA that had been extracted from PBMCs in TRIzol. HTBI primers from iRepertoire and Arm-PCR of CDR3 regions yielded the TCR beta libraries. One entry per CDR3 protein results from TCRdb running MiXCR on the multiplex PCR reads. Here the sample spans about 440,000 distinct CDR3 sequences, 15% being singletons. This sample also appeared in a second study, on T cells in Graves' hyperthyroidism and ophthalmopathy.

Sequencing was performed on peripheral blood mononuclear cells (PBMCs), taken at new diagnosis, from a patient treated with antithyroid drugs. These receptor sequences come from a woman aged 30 to 39 with Graves disease.

The CDR3 DNA reads TGTGCCGGCACCGCGGGTTTAGGGACAGGATACTCTGGGGCCAACGTCCTGACTTTC. It specifies CAGTAGLGTGYSGANVLTF. The chain employs TRBV27 and TRBJ2-6; 8 positions match TRBD1. The CDR3 runs 19 residues. Germline assignment: CDR1 MNHEY and CDR2 SMNVEV (reference sequence). Trimming cost V 11 bases and J 0 bases; bases outside gene matches: 18. Full variable domain (outside the CDR3, taken from reference TRBV27 and TRBJ2-6): EAQVTQNPRYLITVTGKKLTVTCSQNMNHEYMSWYRQDPGLGLRQIYYSMNVEVTDKGDVPEGYKVSRKEKRNFPLILESPSPNQTSLYFCAGTAGLGTGYSGANVLTFGAGSRLTVL.

In this sample, this clonotype turned up many times. In nucleotides, the CDR3 is TGTGCTAGTGGTTCTCCCCCGGGGGGCTACACCTTC. Residues: CASGSPPGGYTF. The gene calls are TRBV12-5 and TRBJ1-2; D ambiguous. V shed 4 bases and J shed 8 bases, with 11 bases lying between them. The CDR3 has 12 amino acids. CDR1 is LGHNT and CDR2 is FRNRAP in the germline V gene.